A single sample is the source of the 10 T cell receptor beta chains below, sequenced in a study of tissue T cells after allogeneic stem cell transplantation. Produced via immunoSEQ multiplex PCR; TCRdb's table is partial and in-frame only. This sample has more than 6,500 clones, with under 75% found just once. The sample was duodenum tissue, taken at autopsy. All receptors come from a female donor at least 60 years old with lung cancer.

Only one count was recorded for this clone. This sequence joins TRBV9 and TRBJ2-7; D unresolved. V was trimmed by 3 bases and J by 5 bases, leaving 15 bases between them. The CDR3 has 14 amino acids. The germline gives CDR1 SGDLS, CDR2 YYNGEE. The CDR3 loop reads CASSATGPVDEQYF. In nucleotides, the CDR3 is TGTGCCAGCAGCGCAACCGGACCTGTAGACGAGCAGTACTTC.

The chain carries TRBV30 and TRBJ1-4, with TRBD1 matching over 7 bases. The CDR3 consists of 13 residues. The V segment lost 1 base and the J segment 8 bases; nucleotides outside the gene matches: 4. The germline V gene encodes CDR1 GTSNPN and CDR2 SVGIG (reference sequence). The CDR3 DNA sequence: TGTGCCTGGAGTGGACAGGGTAGGGAAAAACTGTTTTTT. This codes for CAWSGQGREKLFF.

The chain links TRBV21-1 to TRBJ2-7; the table's D call, TRBD2, was not checked against the DNA. TRBV21-1 is assigned pseudogene status. The length of the CDR3 is 18 residues. Here the CDR3 DNA reads TGTGCCAGCAGCTTAATAAAGCGGGGGCTTAGTGACCCCCGGCAGCAGTACTTC. This codes for CASSLIKRGLSDPRQQYF.

This clone is medium-sized. V gene TRBV6-2 or TRBV6-3 combines with J gene TRBJ2-7; D ambiguous. The V gene lost 2 bases and the J gene lost 4 bases, with 12 bases spanning the gap. This CDR3 comprises 14 residues. Per the germline V gene, CDR1 is MNHEY and CDR2 is SVGEGT. The CDR3 region has the DNA TGTGCCAGCAGTTACAAGGAATCGTTTTACGAGCAGTACTTC. Its protein is CASSYKESFYEQYF.

The sample holds a few counts of this clone. The chain uses TRBV9 and TRBJ2-7, with 11 bases identical to TRBD2. The trim removed 4 bases at V and 4 bases at J, leaving 7 bases unmatched. The germline V gene encodes CDR1 SGDLS and CDR2 YYNGEE. The CDR3 has 15 amino acids. The CDR3 loop reads CASSRQGLAEYEQYF. DNA for the CDR3: TGTGCCAGCAGCCGACAGGGACTAGCGGAATACGAGCAGTACTTC.

V and J are TRBV6-6 and TRBJ1-1; the D is unclear. V lost 6 bases and J lost 5, with 16 bases in between. Germline assignment: CDR1 MNHNY and CDR2 SVGAGI (reference sequence). The CDR3 covers 14 residues. The chain's CDR3 is CASSIESLGTEAFF. For the CDR3, the DNA is TGTGCCAGCAGCATAGAATCTCTTGGGACTGAAGCTTTCTTT.

This clone was seen more than once but under ten times. CDR3 nucleotide sequence: TGTGCCAGCAGTTTGGAGAGGCCCGGGGAGCTGTTTTTT. Translating it yields CASSLERPGELFF. The chain combines TRBV12-3 or TRBV12-4 with TRBJ2-2; D is uncertain. The V end was cut by 3 bases, the J end by 6 bases, with 8 bases between. There are 13 residues in the CDR3.

The chain has TRBV6-5 and TRBJ2-1; the D gene could be TRBD1 or TRBD2 (5 bases each). The CDR3 sequence is 13 residues long. The germline V and J ends were trimmed by 6 bases and 4 bases, with 10 bases remaining between them. Germline V gene data show CDR1 as MNHEY and CDR2 as SVGAGI. The CDR3 coding sequence is TGTGCCAGCAGCCGGGGCGGATACAATGAGCAGTTCTTC. Translated, it gives CASSRGGYNEQFF.

The chain recombines TRBV11-2 with TRBJ2-7; D might be TRBD2 (6 bases). Looked up from germline, CDR1 is SGHAT and CDR2 is FQNNGV. V was trimmed by 5 bases and J by 7 bases, leaving 15 bases between them. The CDR3 spans 13 residues. CDR3 nucleotide sequence: TGTGCCAGCAGCGTGACTAGGGGCTGGGAGCAGTACTTC. It encodes CASSVTRGWEQYF.

By sample fraction, this clone is medium-sized. The chain joins TRBV6-5 to TRBJ1-1; the D gene is possibly TRBD1 (6 bases). Between the trimmed V and J ends, which lost 7 bases and 3 bases, there was a span of 18 bases. Germline assignment: CDR1 MNHEY and CDR2 SVGAGI. The length of the CDR3 is 15 residues. DNA of the CDR3: TGTGCCAGCATCCTGACAGGCGCCAAGGACACTGAAGCTTTCTTT. This translates into CASILTGAKDTEAFF.